The 16 T cell receptor beta chains reported below all come from one sample, sequenced in a study of T cells in Graves' hyperthyroidism and ophthalmopathy. Template material for amplifying TCR beta CDR3 regions consisted of RNA transcripts. When the TCR CDR3 underwent first-round RT-PCR, the HTBI primer set was used. TCRdb fed the multiplex PCR reads into MiXCR, producing one record per CDR3 protein. Of under 400,000 distinct CDR3 sequences listed, roughly 14% are singletons. Sequenced sample: blood. The receptors were gathered from a woman aged 55-69 years with Graves' hyperthyroidism.

This clonotype was detected only a few times. The rearrangement uses TRBV9 and TRBJ1-6, with no clear D. Trimming stripped 0 bases from V and 0 bases from J, with 7 bases between. This CDR3 has 16 amino acids. The germline CDR1 and CDR2 sequences are SGDLS and YYNGEE. CDR3: CASSVDGSSYNSPLHF. The CDR3 DNA sequence: TGTGCCAGCAGCGTAGACGGAAGCTCCTATAATTCACCCCTCCACTTT.

This clonotype has a count of ten or more. The gene calls are TRBV11-2 and TRBJ2-3; D gene ambiguous. V lost 5 bases and J 2 bases, leaving 17 bases between the germline ends. Germline V gene data show CDR1 as SGHAT and CDR2 as FQNNGV. The CDR3 spans 16 residues. CDR3 loop: CASSPTFLWPTDTQYF. The CDR3 DNA is TGTGCCAGCAGCCCTACCTTCCTGTGGCCCACAGATACGCAGTATTTT. The full variable domain, in which reference TRBV11-2 and TRBJ2-3 provide the parts outside the CDR3, is EAGVAQSPRYKIIEKRQSVAFWCNPISGHATLYWYQQILGQGPKLLIQFQNNGVVDDSQLPKDRFSAERLKGVDSTLKIQPAKLEDSAVYLCASSPTFLWPTDTQYFGPGTRLTVL.

The table lists this clonotype with many counts. The chain recombines TRBV7-3 with TRBJ1-2; D gene uncertain. The CDR3 extends over 13 amino acids. CDR1 is SGHTA and CDR2 is FQGTGA in the germline V gene. Trimming shortened V by 3 bases and J by 4 bases, and 9 bases separated the two germline ends. The CDR3 loop is CASSLSGIYGYTF. The CDR3 DNA sequence: TGTGCCAGCAGCTTGTCCGGGATCTATGGCTACACCTTC.

Concerning this clonotype itself: The CDR3 does not end in the conserved phenylalanine or tryptophan, so this is likely a read error. V usage is TRBV7-9 and J usage is TRBJ2-7; D is unresolved. CDR1 is SEHNR and CDR2 is FQNEAQ in the germline V gene (reference sequence). Trimming left V 5 bases short and J 1 base short, with 15 bases between. The CDR3 has 15 residues. The CDR3: CASSHHESVSYEQYL. The CDR3 DNA is TGTGCCAGCAGCCACCATGAGTCGGTTTCCTACGAGCAGTACCTC.

This clonotype came up many times. The chain combines TRBV9 with TRBJ2-1, with a possible D match to TRBD1 (6 bases). V shed 4 bases and J shed 7 bases, with 15 bases lying between them. The CDR3 totals 14 residues. Germline-derived CDR1 and CDR2 are SGDLS and YYNGEE. This CDR3 is CASSSGTHRNEQFF. In nucleotides, the CDR3 is TGTGCCAGCAGCTCCGGGACACACAGAAATGAGCAGTTCTTC.

In this sample, this clonotype turned up a few times. The CDR3 DNA reads TGCGCCAGCAGCTTGGAACAGGGAGGATTCACCGGGGAGCTGTTTTTT. Protein product: CASSLEQGGFTGELFF. The rearrangement links TRBV5-1 to TRBJ2-2, with D possibly being TRBD1 or TRBD2 (6 bases each). Trimming stripped 0 bases from V and 4 bases from J, with 13 bases between. The CDR3 length is 16 residues. Germline values: CDR1 SGHRS, CDR2 YFSETQ.

This clonotype was observed a handful of times. The V and J genes are TRBV5-1 and TRBJ1-1; D possibly corresponds to TRBD1 (5 bases). Trimming removed 0 bases at V and 1 base at J, with 10 bases between. Germline CDR1 reads SGHRS; CDR2 reads YFSETQ. CDR3 length: 15 amino acids. In DNA form, the CDR3 reads TGCGCCAGCAGCTTGGCGGGGGGAGCGAACACTGAAGCTTTCTTT. Its protein is CASSLAGGANTEAFF.

This rearrangement joins TRBV12-3 or TRBV12-4 to TRBJ2-1; 14 bases are a match to TRBD2. J gave up 5 bases and V 4 bases, and 13 bases lay outside the gene matches. This CDR3 contains 19 residues. CDR3 nucleotide sequence: TGTGCCAGCAGTTCGGGTGGGACTAGCGGGAGAATTGCCCACAATGAGCAGTTCTTC. This encodes CASSSGGTSGRIAHNEQFF.

This clonotype was recorded at least ten times. The rearrangement links TRBV6-1 to TRBJ2-1; D call uncertain. The CDR3 is 17 amino acids. Trimming removed 1 base at V and 8 bases at J, with 21 bases between. Germline values: CDR1 MNHNS, CDR2 SASEGT. For the CDR3, the DNA is TGTGCCAGCAGTGAAGACGGTCTTGCACCGCCCTGGGATGAGCAGTTCTTC. Translated, it gives CASSEDGLAPPWDEQFF.

This rearrangement joins TRBV7-9 to TRBJ2-2, with D possibly matching TRBD1 (5 bases). The CDR3 consists of 14 residues. V gave up 1 base and J gave up 4 bases, with 7 bases separating them. CDR1 and CDR2 from the germline V gene are SEHNR and FQNEAQ (reference sequence). The CDR3 is CASSLERGTGELFF. The CDR3, as DNA: TGTGCCAGCAGCTTAGAAAGGGGCACCGGGGAGCTGTTTTTT.

This chain links TRBV6-5 with TRBJ1-1; D is unclear. CDR3 size: 12 residues. Germline lookup yields CDR1 MNHEY and CDR2 SVGAGI. The germline V and J ends were trimmed by 3 bases and 4 bases, with 6 bases remaining between them. CDR3 region: CASSYGSTEAFF. CDR3 in DNA: TGTGCCAGCAGTTATGGGAGCACTGAAGCTTTCTTT.

This chain uses TRBV28 with TRBJ1-5; 9 bases line up with TRBD1. V was pared by 5 bases and J by 8 bases, with 7 bases of the junction left unmatched. This CDR3 is 14 amino acids long. The V gene's germline CDR1 is MDHEN and CDR2 SYDVKM. CDR3 DNA: TGTGCCAGCAGTAAGACAGGGGGTGTGGAGCCCCAGCATTTT. Its translation: CASSKTGGVEPQHF. The entire variable domain, with the rest obtained from reference TRBV28 and TRBJ1-5, is as follows: DVKVTQSSRYLVKRTGEKVFLECVQDMDHENMFWYRQDPGLGLRLIYFSYDVKMKEKGDIPEGYSVSREKKERFSLILESASTNQTSMYLCASSKTGGVEPQHFGDGTRLSIL.

At least ten counts were recorded for this clonotype. The chain has TRBV20-1 and TRBJ2-3; D remains unclear. The CDR3 runs to 14 residues. V lost 6 bases, J lost 1 base, and 14 bases lay in between. Germline V gene data show CDR1 as DFQATT and CDR2 as SNEGSKA (reference sequence). For the CDR3, the DNA is TGCAGTGCCTATTATGGAAGGGGCACAGATACGCAGTATTTT. Encoded protein: CSAYYGRGTDTQYF.

This clonotype appeared a few times. V and J are TRBV6-5 and TRBJ2-7; D is possibly TRBD2 (5 bases). Trimming stripped 0 bases from V and 3 bases from J, with 12 bases between. The CDR3 totals 15 residues. Looked up from germline, CDR1 is MNHEY and CDR2 is SVGAGI. The CDR3 coding sequence is TGTGCCAGCAGTTACTCGGGAGACTCTGGCTACGAGCAGTACTTC. This gives the protein CASSYSGDSGYEQYF.

The chain links TRBV9 to TRBJ2-1; 7 positions match TRBD1. The CDR3 is 15 residues long. Germline-derived CDR1 and CDR2 are SGDLS and YYNGEE. The V gene end was trimmed by 4 bases and the J gene end by 4 bases; junction bases not matched to a gene: 8. The CDR3 sequence: CASSTETGSYNEQFF. The CDR3 nucleotides read TGTGCCAGCAGCACAGAGACAGGGTCTTACAATGAGCAGTTCTTC.

On this clonotype itself: This sequence may be a read error, since a much larger clone differs from it by one base. This rearrangement joins TRBV27 to TRBJ1-1, with 11 bases lining up with TRBD1. The CDR3 totals 17 residues. Germline lookup yields CDR1 MNHEY and CDR2 SMNVEV (reference sequence). CDR3 in DNA: TGTGCCAGCAGTTCGTCCGGGACAGGGGGAGGAAACACTGAAACTTTCTTT. Translating it yields CASSSSGTGGGNTETFF.